This entry features one TCR beta chain sequence. Naive CD8 cells comprised CD45RO-negative, CCR7-positively selected cells, excluding terminally differentiated effector memory CD45RA+ cells. This sample was included in a study of shared clonotypes between healthy human individuals. Produced via immunoSEQ multiplex PCR; TCRdb's table is partial and in-frame only. The table has around 2.1 million clones, 85% to 95% seen once. The receptor's source is a man between 18 and 35 years old in good health. Some clones in this sample may be carry-over from other donors' samples. Sample: naive CD8+ T cells from PBMCs.

This CDR3 is CASRSAYEQYF. The DNA for the CDR3 is TGTGCCAGCAGATCAGCCTACGAGCAGTACTTC. This chain links TRBV6-1 with TRBJ2-7; the D is unclear. CDR1 is MNHNS and CDR2 is SASEGT in the germline V gene. There are 11 residues in the CDR3. The V and J ends lost 6 bases and 2 bases respectively, with 5 bases between them.